Below, one TCR beta chain is given with its context. Germline V CDR1 and CDR2: SEHNR, FQNEAQ (reference sequence). The germline V and J ends were trimmed by 2 bases and 4 bases, with 14 bases remaining between them. The length of the CDR3 is 15 residues. The repertoire was sequenced with immunoSEQ multiplex PCR; TCRdb's copy has only in-frame clones and lacks some. The table lists about 94,000 clones, approximately 90% of them singletons. The data are from a study of control samples from healthy donors and cancer patients. The V call is TRBV7-9, the J call TRBJ1-1; no firm D call. Specimen: blood. The sequence was collected from a woman aged 18-35 years in good health. The CDR3 nucleotides read TGTGCCAGCAGCTTAAAAATGGATTTGGGCACTGAAGCTTTCTTT. This translates into CASSLKMDLGTEAFF.